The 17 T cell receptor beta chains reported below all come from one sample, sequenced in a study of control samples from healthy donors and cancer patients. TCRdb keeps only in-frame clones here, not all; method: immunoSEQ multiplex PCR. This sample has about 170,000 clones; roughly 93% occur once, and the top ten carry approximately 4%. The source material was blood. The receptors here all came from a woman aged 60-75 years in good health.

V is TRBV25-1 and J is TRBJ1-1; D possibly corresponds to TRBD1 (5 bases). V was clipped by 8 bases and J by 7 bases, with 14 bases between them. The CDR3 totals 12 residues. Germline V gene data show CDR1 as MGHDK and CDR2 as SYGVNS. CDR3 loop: CASSRAGREAFF. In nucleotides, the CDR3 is TGTGCCAGCTCCCGCGCGGGGCGTGAAGCTTTCTTT.

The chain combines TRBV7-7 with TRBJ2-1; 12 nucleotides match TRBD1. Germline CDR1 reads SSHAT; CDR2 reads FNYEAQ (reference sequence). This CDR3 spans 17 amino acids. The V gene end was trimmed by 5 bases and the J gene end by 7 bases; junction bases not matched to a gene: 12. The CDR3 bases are TGTGCCAGCAGCGCCAAAGAACCGGGACAGGGGGCGAATGAGCAGTTCTTC. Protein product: CASSAKEPGQGANEQFF.

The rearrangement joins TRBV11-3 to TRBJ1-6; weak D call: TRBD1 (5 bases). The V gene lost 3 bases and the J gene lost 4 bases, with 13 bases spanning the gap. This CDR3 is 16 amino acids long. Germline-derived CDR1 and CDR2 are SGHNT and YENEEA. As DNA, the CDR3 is TGTGCCAGCAGCTTGTGCCCGGGACCGTATAATTCACCCCTCCACTTT. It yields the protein CASSLCPGPYNSPLHF.

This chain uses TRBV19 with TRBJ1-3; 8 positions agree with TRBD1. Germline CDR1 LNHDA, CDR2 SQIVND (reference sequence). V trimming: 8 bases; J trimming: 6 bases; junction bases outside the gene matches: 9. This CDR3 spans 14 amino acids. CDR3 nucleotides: TGTGCCAGTTCGTTACAGGGGGGAGAAAACACCATATATTTT. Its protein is CASSLQGGENTIYF.

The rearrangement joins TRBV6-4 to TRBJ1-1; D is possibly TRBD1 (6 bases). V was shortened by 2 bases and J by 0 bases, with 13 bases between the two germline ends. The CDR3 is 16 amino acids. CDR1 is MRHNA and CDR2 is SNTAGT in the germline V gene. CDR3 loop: CASSDGRGKMNTEAFF. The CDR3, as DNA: TGTGCCAGCAGTGACGGCAGGGGAAAAATGAACACTGAAGCTTTCTTT.

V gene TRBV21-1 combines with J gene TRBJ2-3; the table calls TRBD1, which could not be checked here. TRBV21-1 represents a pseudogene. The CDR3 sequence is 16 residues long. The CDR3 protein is CASSSRDRERTDTQYF. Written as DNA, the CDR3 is TGTGCCAGCAGCTCGCGGGACAGGGAACGAACAGATACGCAGTATTTT.

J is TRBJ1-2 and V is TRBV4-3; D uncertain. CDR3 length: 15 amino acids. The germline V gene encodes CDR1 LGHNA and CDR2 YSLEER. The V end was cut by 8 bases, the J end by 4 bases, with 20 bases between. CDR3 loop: CASPRCARGGYGYTF. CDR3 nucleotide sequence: TGCGCCAGCCCCCGTTGCGCTCGGGGTGGCTATGGCTACACCTTC.

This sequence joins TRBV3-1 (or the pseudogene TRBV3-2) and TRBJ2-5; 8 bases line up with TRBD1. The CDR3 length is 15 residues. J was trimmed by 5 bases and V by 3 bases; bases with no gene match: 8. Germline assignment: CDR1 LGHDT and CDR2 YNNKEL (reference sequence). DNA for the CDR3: TGTGCCAGCAGCCAGGCAGGGGGCGGCTCGGAGACCCAGTACTTC. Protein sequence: CASSQAGGGSETQYF.

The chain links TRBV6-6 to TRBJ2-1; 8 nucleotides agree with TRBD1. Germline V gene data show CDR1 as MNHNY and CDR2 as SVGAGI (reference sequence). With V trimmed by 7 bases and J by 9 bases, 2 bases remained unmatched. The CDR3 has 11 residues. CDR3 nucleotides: TGTGCCAGCATAGGGACAGGTGAGCAGTTCTTC. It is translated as CASIGTGEQFF.

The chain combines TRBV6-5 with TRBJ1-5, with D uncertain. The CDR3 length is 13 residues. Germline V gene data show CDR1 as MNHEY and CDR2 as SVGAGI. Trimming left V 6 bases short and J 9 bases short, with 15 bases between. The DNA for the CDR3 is TGTGCCAGCAGAATCATGCCGGAGGCGCCCCAGCATTTT. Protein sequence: CASRIMPEAPQHF.

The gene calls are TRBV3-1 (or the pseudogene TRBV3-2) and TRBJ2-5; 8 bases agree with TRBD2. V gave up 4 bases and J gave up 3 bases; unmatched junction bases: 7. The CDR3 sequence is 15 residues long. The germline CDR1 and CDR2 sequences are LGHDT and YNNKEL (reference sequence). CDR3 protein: CASSPKAAGEETQYF. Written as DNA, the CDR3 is TGTGCCAGCAGCCCGAAGGCAGCGGGGGAAGAGACCCAGTACTTC.

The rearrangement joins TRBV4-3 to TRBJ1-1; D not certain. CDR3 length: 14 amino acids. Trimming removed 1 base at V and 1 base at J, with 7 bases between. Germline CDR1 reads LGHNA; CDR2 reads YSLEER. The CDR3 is CASSQGDTNTEAFF. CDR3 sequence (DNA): TGCGCCAGCAGCCAAGGGGATACGAACACTGAAGCTTTCTTT.

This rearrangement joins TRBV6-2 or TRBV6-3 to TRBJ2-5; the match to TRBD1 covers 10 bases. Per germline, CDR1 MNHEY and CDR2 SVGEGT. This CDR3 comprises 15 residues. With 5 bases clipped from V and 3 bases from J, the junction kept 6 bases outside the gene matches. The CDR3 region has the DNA TGTGCCAGCAGTCCCGTCGGGACAGGGGAAGAGACCCAGTACTTC. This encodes CASSPVGTGEETQYF.

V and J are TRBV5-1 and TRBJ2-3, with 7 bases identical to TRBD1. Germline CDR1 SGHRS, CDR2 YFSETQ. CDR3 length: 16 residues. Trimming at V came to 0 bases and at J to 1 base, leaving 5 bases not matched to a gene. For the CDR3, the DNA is TGCGCCAGCAGCTTGGGACAGGGTTCGGGCACAGATACGCAGTATTTT. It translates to CASSLGQGSGTDTQYF.

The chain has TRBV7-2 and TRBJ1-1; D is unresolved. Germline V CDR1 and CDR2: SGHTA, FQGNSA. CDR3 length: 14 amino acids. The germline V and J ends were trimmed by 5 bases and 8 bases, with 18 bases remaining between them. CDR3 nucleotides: TGTGCCAGCAGCCCTAGAATGACCAACCCCGAAGCTTTCTTT. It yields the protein CASSPRMTNPEAFF.

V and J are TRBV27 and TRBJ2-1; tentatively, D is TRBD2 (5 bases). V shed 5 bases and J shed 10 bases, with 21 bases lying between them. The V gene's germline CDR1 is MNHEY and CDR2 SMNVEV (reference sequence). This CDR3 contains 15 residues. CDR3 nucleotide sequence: TGTGCCAGCAGTCCCAGGACTCACCGGGTAGGCGAGCAGTTCTTC. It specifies CASSPRTHRVGEQFF.

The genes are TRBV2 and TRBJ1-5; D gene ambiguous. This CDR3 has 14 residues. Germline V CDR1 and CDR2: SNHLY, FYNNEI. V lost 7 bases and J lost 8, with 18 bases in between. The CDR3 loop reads CASTGRQVWEPQHF. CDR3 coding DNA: TGTGCCAGCACTGGTCGGCAGGTCTGGGAGCCCCAGCATTTT.